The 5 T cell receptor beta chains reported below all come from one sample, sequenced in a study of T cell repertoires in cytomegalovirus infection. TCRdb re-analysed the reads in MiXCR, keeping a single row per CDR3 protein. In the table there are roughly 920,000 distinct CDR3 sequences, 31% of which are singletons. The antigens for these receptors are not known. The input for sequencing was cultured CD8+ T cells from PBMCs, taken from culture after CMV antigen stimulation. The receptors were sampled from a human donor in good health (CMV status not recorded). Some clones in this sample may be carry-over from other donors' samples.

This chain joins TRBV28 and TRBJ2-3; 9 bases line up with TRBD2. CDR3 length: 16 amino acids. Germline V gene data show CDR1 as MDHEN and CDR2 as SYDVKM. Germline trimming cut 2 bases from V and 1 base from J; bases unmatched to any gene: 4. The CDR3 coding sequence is TGTGCCAGCAGTTTACCCTCTAGCGGGGGCACAGATACGCAGTATTTT. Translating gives CASSLPSSGGTDTQYF.

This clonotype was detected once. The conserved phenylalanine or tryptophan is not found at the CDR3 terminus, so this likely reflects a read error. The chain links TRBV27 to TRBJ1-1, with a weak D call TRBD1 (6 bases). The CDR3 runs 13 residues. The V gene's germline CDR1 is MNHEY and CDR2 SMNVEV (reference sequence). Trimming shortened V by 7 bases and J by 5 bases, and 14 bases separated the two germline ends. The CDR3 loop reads CASTILGGTEAFS. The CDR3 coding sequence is TGTGCCAGCACGATACTAGGGGGGACTGAAGCTTTCTCT.

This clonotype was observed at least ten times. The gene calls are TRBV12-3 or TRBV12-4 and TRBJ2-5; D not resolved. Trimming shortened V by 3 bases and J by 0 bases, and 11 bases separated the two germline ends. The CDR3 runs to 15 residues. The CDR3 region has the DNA TGTGCCAGCAGTTTCCTAACCTCGTACCAAGAGACCCAGTACTTC. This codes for CASSFLTSYQETQYF.

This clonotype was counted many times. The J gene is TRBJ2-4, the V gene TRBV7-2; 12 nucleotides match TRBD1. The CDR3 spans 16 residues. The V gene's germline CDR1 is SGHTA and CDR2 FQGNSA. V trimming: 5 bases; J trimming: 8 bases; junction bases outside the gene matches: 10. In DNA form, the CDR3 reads TGTGCCAGCAGCCCGGGACAGGGGGCGAATAGTGACATTCAGTACTTC. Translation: CASSPGQGANSDIQYF.

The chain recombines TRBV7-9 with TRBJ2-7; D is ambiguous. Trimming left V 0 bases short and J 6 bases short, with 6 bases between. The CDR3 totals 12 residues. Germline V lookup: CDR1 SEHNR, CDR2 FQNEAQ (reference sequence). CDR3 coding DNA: TGTGCCAGCAGCTTAGCGTACGGCGAGCAGTACGTC. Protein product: CASSLAYGEQYV.